A single sample is the source of the 5 T cell receptor beta chains below, sequenced in a study of cytomegalovirus exposure and HLA in healthy donors. The PCR employed 60 Vbeta primers together with 13 Jbeta primers. Here immunoSEQ multiplex PCR was the method, and the copy in TCRdb shows in-frame clones only, minus some. This sample yields approximately 84,000 clones, of which about three quarters are seen a single time; roughly 2.6% belongs to the top ten. The specimen was PBMCs. These receptors all come from a male donor in good health and CMV-seropositive.

CDR3 nucleotide sequence: TGTGCCAGCAGTTCTCTCGGGACTAGCGGGAGCGGGGAGCTGTTTTTT. The encoded protein is CASSSLGTSGSGELFF. This rearrangement joins TRBV5-6 to TRBJ2-2, with 14 bases identical to TRBD2. The trim removed 5 bases at V and 7 bases at J, leaving 7 bases unmatched. The CDR3 runs to 16 residues. From germline, CDR1 is SGHDT and CDR2 YYEEEE. The entire variable domain, with the rest obtained from reference TRBV5-6 and TRBJ2-2, is as follows: DAGVTQSPTHLIKTRGQQVTLRCSPKSGHDTVSWYQQALGQGPQFIFQYYEEEERQRGNFPDRFSGHQFPNYSSELNVNALLLGDSALYLCASSSLGTSGSGELFFGEGSRLTVL.

This clone was seen a few times. The chain links TRBV5-4 to TRBJ1-2; D not resolved. CDR3 size: 14 residues. Deletions cut 0 bases from V and 0 bases from J, with 6 bases between. The germline V gene encodes CDR1 SGHNT and CDR2 YYREEE (reference sequence). The DNA for the CDR3 is TGTGCCAGCAGCTTGGACGGTGCTAACTATGGCTACACCTTC. Translation gives CASSLDGANYGYTF.

This clone was recorded once. V and J are TRBV5-1 and TRBJ1-2; weak D call: TRBD1 (5 bases). The CDR3 length is 13 residues. V lost 0 bases and J lost 8, with 11 bases in between. Germline assignment: CDR1 SGHRS and CDR2 YFSETQ. Here the CDR3 DNA reads TGCGCCAGCAGCTTGGAAGGGGTAAGGGGCTACACCTTC. Its protein product is CASSLEGVRGYTF.

In its sample, this clone was seen once. The rearrangement uses TRBV5-3 and TRBJ2-5, with a possible D match to TRBD2 (5 bases). TRBV5-3 is designated an ORF whose function remains uncertain. The CDR3 sequence is 16 residues long. V was trimmed by 0 bases and J by 7 bases, leaving 19 bases between them. CDR3 DNA sequence: TGTGCCAGAAGCTTGGACTCGAGGGTTTGTCGAGGGACCCAGTACTTC. Amino acids: CARSLDSRVCRGTQYF.

The chain joins TRBV7-2 to TRBJ1-1; no reliable D call. The CDR3 sequence is 14 residues long. With 7 bases removed from V and 6 bases from J, the gap between germline ends came to 18 bases. Germline-derived CDR1 and CDR2 are SGHTA and FQGNSA. In DNA, the CDR3 is TGTGCCAGCAATCCCGCCCCCTTAGTAGCTGAAGCTTTCTTT. It codes for CASNPAPLVAEAFF.